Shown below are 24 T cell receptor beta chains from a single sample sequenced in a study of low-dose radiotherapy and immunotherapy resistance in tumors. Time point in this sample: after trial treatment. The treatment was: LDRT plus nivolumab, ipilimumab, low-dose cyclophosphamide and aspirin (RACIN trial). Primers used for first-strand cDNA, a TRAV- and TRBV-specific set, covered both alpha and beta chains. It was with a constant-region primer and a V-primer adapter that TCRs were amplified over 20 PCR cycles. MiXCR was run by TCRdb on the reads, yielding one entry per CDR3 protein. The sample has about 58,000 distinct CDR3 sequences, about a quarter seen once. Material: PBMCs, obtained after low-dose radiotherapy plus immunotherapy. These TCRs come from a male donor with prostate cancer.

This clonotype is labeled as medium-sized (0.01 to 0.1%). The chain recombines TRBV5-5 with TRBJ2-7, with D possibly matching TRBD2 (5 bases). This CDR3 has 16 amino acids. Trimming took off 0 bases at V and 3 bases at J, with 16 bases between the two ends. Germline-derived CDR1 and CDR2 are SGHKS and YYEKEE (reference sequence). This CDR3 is CASSLAVLGGFYEQYF. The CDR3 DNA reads TGTGCCAGCAGCTTGGCGGTCTTGGGCGGGTTCTACGAGCAGTACTTC.

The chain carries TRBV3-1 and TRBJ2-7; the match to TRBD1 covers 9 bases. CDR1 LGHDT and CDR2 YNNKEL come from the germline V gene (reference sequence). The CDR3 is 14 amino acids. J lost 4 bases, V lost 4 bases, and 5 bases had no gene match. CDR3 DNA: TGTGCCAGCAGCCCTAGACAGGGGGGGTACGAGCAGTACTTC. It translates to CASSPRQGGYEQYF.

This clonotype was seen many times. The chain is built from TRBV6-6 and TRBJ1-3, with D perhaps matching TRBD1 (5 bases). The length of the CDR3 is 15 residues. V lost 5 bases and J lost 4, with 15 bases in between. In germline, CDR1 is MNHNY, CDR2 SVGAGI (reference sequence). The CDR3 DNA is TGTGCCAGCAGTCCTCTAACAAGGGACGGAAACACCATATATTTT. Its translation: CASSPLTRDGNTIYF.

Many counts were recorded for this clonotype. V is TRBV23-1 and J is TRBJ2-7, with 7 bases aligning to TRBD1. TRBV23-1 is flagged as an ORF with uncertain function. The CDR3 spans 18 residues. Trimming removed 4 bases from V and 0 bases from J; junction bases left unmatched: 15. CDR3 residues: CASSRNCVRDSHSYEQYF. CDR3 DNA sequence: TGCGCCAGCAGTCGAAATTGCGTCCGGGACAGCCACTCCTACGAGCAGTACTTC.

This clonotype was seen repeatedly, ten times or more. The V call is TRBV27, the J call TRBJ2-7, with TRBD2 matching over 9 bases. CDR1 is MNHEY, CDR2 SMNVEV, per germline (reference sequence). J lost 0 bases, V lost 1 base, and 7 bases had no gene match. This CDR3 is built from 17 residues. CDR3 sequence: CASSLLVAGAISYEQYF. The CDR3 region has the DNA TGTGCCAGCAGTTTATTGGTAGCGGGAGCCATCTCCTACGAGCAGTACTTC.

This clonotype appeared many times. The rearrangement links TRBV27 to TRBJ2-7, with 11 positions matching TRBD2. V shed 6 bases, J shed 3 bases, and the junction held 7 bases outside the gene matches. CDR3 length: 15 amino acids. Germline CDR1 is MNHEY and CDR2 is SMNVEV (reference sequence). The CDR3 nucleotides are TGTGCCAGCAGGAAGACTAGCGGGGTTAACTACGAGCAGTACTTC. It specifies CASRKTSGVNYEQYF.

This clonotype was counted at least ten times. The CDR3, as DNA: TGCGCCAGCAGCTTGCTGATAGGGCGGCAAGAGACCCAGTACTTC. As protein: CASSLLIGRQETQYF. The V and J genes are TRBV5-1 and TRBJ2-5; D is ambiguous. Germline assignment: CDR1 SGHRS and CDR2 YFSETQ. The CDR3 is made up of 15 amino acids. V was trimmed by 1 base and J by 2 bases, leaving 12 bases between them.

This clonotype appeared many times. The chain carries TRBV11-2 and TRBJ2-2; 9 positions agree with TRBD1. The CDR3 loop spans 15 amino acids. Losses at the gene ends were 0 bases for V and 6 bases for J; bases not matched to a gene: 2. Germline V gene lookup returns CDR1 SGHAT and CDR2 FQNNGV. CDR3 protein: CASSLDWTGAGELFF. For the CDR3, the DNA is TGTGCCAGCAGCTTAGACTGGACAGGGGCCGGGGAGCTGTTTTTT.

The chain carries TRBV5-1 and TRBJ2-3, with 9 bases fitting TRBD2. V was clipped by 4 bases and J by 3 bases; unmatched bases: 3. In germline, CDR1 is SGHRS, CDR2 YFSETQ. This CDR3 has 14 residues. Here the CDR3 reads CASSTGLATDTQYF. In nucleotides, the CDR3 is TGCGCCAGCAGCACGGGACTAGCAACAGATACGCAGTATTTT.

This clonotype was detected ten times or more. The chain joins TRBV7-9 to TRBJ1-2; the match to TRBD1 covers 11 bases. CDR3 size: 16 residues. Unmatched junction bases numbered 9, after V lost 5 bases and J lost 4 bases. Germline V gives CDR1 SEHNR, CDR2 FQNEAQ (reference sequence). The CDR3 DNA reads TGTGCCAGCAGCGACAGGACAGGGGGCAAGTTCTATGGCTACACCTTC. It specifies CASSDRTGGKFYGYTF.

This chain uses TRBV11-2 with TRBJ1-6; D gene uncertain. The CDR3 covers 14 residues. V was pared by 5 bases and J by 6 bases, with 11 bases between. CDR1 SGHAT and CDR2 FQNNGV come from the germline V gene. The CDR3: CASSRSGPNSPLHF. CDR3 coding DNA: TGTGCCAGCAGCCGCAGCGGACCTAATTCACCCCTCCACTTT.

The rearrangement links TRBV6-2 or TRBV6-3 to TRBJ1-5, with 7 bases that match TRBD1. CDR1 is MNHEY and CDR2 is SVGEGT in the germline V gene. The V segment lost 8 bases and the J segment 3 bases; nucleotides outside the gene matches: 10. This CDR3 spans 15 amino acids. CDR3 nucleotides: TGTGCCAGCCGGAAGGCACAGGGGCACAATCAGCCCCAGCATTTT. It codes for CASRKAQGHNQPQHF.

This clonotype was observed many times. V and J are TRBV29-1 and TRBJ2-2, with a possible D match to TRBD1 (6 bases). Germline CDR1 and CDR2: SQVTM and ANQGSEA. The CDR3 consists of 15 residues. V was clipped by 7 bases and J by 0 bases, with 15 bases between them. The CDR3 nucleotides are TGCAGCGGGGTGACAGGAGACGCGAACACCGGGGAGCTGTTTTTT. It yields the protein CSGVTGDANTGELFF.

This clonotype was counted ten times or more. The CDR3: CASSLVQNEQFF. The CDR3 coding sequence is TGTGCCAGCAGCTTAGTACAAAATGAGCAGTTCTTC. The rearrangement uses TRBV7-9 and TRBJ2-1; D is ambiguous. The ends were cut back, 1 base at V and 7 bases at J, with 5 bases in the middle. The germline V gene has CDR1 SEHNR and CDR2 FQNEAQ (reference sequence). CDR3 length: 12 residues.

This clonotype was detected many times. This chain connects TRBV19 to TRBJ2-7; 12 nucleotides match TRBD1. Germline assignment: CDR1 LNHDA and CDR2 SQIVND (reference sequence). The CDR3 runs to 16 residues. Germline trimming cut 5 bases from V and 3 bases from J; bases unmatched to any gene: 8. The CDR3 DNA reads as TGTGCCAGTAGTTCCGGGACAGGGGGCGACCTCTACGAGCAGTACTTC. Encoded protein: CASSSGTGGDLYEQYF.

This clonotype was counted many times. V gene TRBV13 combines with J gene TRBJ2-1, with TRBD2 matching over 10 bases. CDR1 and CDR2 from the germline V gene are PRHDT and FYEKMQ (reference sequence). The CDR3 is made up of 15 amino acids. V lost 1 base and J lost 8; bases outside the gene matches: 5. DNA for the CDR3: TGTGCCAGCAGCTTAGCAGCGGGAGGGACTGATGAGCAGTTCTTC. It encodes CASSLAAGGTDEQFF.

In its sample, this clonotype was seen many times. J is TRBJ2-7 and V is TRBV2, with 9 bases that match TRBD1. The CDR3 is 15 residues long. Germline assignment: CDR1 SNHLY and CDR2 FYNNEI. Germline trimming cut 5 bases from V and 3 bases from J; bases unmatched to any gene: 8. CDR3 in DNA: TGTGCCAGCAGTCCGACGGACAGGGGAAACTACGAGCAGTACTTC. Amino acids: CASSPTDRGNYEQYF.

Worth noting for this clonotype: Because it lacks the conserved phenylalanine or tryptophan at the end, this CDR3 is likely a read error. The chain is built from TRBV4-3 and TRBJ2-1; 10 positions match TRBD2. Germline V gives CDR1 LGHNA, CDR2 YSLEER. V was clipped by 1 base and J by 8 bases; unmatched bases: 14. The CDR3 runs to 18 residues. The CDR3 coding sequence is TGCGCCAGCAGCCAAGTTGGGAGGTGGGGACTAGCGAACTATGAGCAGTTCGTC. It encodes CASSQVGRWGLANYEQFV.

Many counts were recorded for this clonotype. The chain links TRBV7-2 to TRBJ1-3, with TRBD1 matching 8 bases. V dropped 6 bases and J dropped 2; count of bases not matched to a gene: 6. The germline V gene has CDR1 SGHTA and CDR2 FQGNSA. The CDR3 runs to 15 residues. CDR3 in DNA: TGTGCCAGCAGTCCAGGGGGCGCGACTGGAAACACCATATATTTT. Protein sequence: CASSPGGATGNTIYF.

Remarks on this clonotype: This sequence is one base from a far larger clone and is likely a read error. The CDR3: CASSSVGDRGNEQYF. The CDR3 nucleotides are TGCGCCAGCAGCTCTGTCGGGGACAGGGGGAATGAGCAGTACTTC. The chain links TRBV5-1 to TRBJ2-7; 11 nucleotides line up with TRBD1. CDR1 and CDR2 (germline): SGHRS, YFSETQ. Trimming removed 3 bases from V and 7 bases from J; junction bases left unmatched: 9. CDR3 length: 15 amino acids.

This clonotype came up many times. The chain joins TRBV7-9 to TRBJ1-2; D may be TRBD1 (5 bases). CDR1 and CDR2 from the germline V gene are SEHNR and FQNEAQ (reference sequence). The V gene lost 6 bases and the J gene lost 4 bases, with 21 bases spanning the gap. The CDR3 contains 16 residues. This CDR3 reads CASRPPERGMTYGYTF. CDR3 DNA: TGTGCCAGCAGACCCCCTGAGAGGGGCATGACCTATGGCTACACCTTC.

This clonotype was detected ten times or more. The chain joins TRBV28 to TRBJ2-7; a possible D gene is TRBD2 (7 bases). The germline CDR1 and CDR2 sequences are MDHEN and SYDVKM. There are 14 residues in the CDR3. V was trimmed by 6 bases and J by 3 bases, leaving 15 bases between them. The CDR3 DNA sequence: TGTGCCAGCAGCCCGAGGGGGGGCTACTACGAGCAGTACTTC. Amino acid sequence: CASSPRGGYYEQYF.

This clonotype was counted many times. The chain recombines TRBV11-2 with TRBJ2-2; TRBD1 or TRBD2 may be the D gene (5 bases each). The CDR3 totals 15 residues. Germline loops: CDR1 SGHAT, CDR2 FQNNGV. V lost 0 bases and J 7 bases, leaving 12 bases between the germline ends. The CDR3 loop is CASSLEPGASGELFF. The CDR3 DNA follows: TGTGCCAGCAGCTTAGAACCCGGGGCAAGCGGGGAGCTGTTTTTT.

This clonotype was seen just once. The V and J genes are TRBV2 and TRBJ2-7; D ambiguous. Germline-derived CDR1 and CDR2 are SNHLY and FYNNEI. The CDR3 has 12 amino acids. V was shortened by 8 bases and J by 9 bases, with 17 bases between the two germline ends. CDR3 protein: CASCLAPPVQYF. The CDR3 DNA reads TGTGCCAGCTGTCTGGCGCCGCCGGTGCAGTACTTC.